A single sample is the source of the 20 T cell receptor beta chains below, sequenced in a study of graft-versus-host responses after intestinal transplantation (dated by TCRdb to the early 2020s). The antigens for these receptors are not known. The sample's time point label is to be understood as: cells obtained before transplantation from donor or recipient. Preparation of the library involved the immunoSEQ multiplex PCR assay. The immuneACCESS repertoire file appears here via TCRdb, limited to in-frame rearrangements. These files lack a portion of the clones; in checked studies, under half of the deficit traces to unresolved V genes, and the cause of the others is not known. The sample contains some 120,000 clones, around 92% of them found a single time. Together, the top ten hold approximately 1.2% of the sample. This specimen was unstimulated CD8+ T cells sorted from spleen or lymph node cells, taken before transplant. These receptors all stem from a human donor who was the organ donor for an intestinal transplant.

The rearrangement links TRBV28 to TRBJ2-7; 9 positions match TRBD1. The V gene's germline CDR1 is MDHEN and CDR2 SYDVKM. The trim removed 5 bases at V and 3 bases at J, leaving 8 bases unmatched. This CDR3 spans 15 amino acids. CDR3 sequence (DNA): TGTGCCAGCAGTGAGACAGGGGGGCTCCTCTACGAGCAGTACTTC. The encoded protein is CASSETGGLLYEQYF. Full variable domain (remainder filled in from reference TRBV28 and TRBJ2-7): DVKVTQSSRYLVKRTGEKVFLECVQDMDHENMFWYRQDPGLGLRLIYFSYDVKMKEKGDIPEGYSVSREKKERFSLILESASTNQTSMYLCASSETGGLLYEQYFGPGTRLTVT.

CDR3 DNA sequence: TGTGCCAGCAGTTTCGAGCGGGAGACCCATGAGCAGTTCTTC. It translates to CASSFERETHEQFF. V is TRBV27 and J is TRBJ2-1, with 8 bases that match TRBD2. This CDR3 has 14 amino acids. With V trimmed by 3 bases and J by 8 bases, 6 bases remained unmatched. The germline V gene encodes CDR1 MNHEY and CDR2 SMNVEV (reference sequence).

The genes are TRBV7-3 and TRBJ2-7; D is perhaps TRBD2 (5 bases). This CDR3 contains 13 residues. Trimming removed 2 bases from V and 6 bases from J, with 11 bases in between. Germline V gene sequence: CDR1 SGHTA, CDR2 FQGTGA. The CDR3: CASSLGLAAEQYF. The CDR3 DNA sequence: TGTGCCAGCAGCTTAGGGCTAGCCGCCGAGCAGTACTTC. The variable domain in full, with the rest retrieved from reference TRBV7-3 and TRBJ2-7, is GAGVSQTPSNKVTEKGKYVELRCDPISGHTALYWYRQSLGQGPEFLIYFQGTGAADDSGLPNDRFFAVRPEGSVSTLKIQRTERGDSAVYLCASSLGLAAEQYFGPGTRLTVT.

The V and J genes are TRBV28 and TRBJ2-1, with TRBD2 matching 11 bases. CDR1 and CDR2 (germline): MDHEN, SYDVKM. This CDR3 spans 15 amino acids. V lost 5 bases and J lost 5; bases outside the gene matches: 5. This CDR3 reads CASSPLAGGDNEQFF. The CDR3, as DNA: TGTGCCAGCAGTCCCCTAGCGGGAGGAGACAATGAGCAGTTCTTC.

This clone was observed a handful of times. J is TRBJ2-7 and V is TRBV30; no reliable D call. The V and J ends lost 4 bases and 5 bases respectively, with 6 bases between them. The CDR3 runs to 10 residues. Germline CDR1 is GTSNPN and CDR2 is SVGIG (reference sequence). Here the CDR3 DNA reads TGTGCCTGGACGGTCCACGAGCAGTACTTC. Amino acid sequence: CAWTVHEQYF.

The rearrangement links TRBV4-1 to TRBJ1-1, with TRBD1 as a possible D gene (6 bases). With 2 bases removed from V and 1 base from J, the gap between germline ends came to 8 bases. Germline CDR1 MGHRA, CDR2 YSYEKL. The CDR3 covers 14 residues. CDR3 in DNA: TGCGCCAGCAGCCAACTACAGGGGAACACTGAAGCTTTCTTT. Translation gives CASSQLQGNTEAFF.

The chain has TRBV19 and TRBJ1-4; 7 bases fit TRBD1. V gave up 2 bases and J gave up 5 bases; unmatched junction bases: 8. The CDR3 length is 16 residues. Germline CDR1 and CDR2: LNHDA and SQIVND (reference sequence). DNA of the CDR3: TGTGCCAGTAGTATATCCCGACAGGGATTAAATGAAAAACTGTTTTTT. As protein: CASSISRQGLNEKLFF.

This chain joins TRBV19 and TRBJ1-1; D uncertain. The germline CDR1 and CDR2 sequences are LNHDA and SQIVND (reference sequence). V was clipped by 7 bases and J by 5 bases, with 8 bases between them. The CDR3 totals 11 residues. As DNA, the CDR3 is TGTGCCAGTATCGGATCAACTGAAGCTTTCTTT. As protein: CASIGSTEAFF.

The J gene is TRBJ2-7, the V gene TRBV11-2; 7 bases align to TRBD1. After removal of 1 base from V and 2 bases from J, the junction contained 2 bases not matched to a gene. The germline V gene encodes CDR1 SGHAT and CDR2 FQNNGV. The CDR3 loop spans 14 amino acids. The CDR3 sequence is CASSLGGGAYEQYF. In DNA form, the CDR3 reads TGTGCCAGCAGCTTAGGAGGGGGCGCCTACGAGCAGTACTTC.

CDR3 sequence (DNA): TGTGCCATCACTGACGTCCCGGGACAATCTACACCTAACTATGGCTACACCTTC. It specifies CAITDVPGQSTPNYGYTF. The V gene is TRBV10-3, the J gene TRBJ1-2, with a possible D match to TRBD1 (6 bases). Germline V gene lookup returns CDR1 ENHRY and CDR2 SYGVKD. The CDR3 has 18 residues. The ends were cut back, 7 bases at V and 0 bases at J, with 24 bases in the middle.

The rearrangement joins TRBV2 to TRBJ2-1, with a possible D match to TRBD2 (5 bases). This CDR3 is 16 amino acids long. The V and J ends lost 3 bases and 3 bases respectively, with 15 bases between them. Germline V CDR1 and CDR2: SNHLY, FYNNEI. The CDR3 here is CASSDPLADDYNEQFF. The CDR3 bases are TGTGCCAGCAGTGACCCCCTAGCTGACGACTACAATGAGCAGTTCTTC.

The J gene is TRBJ2-7, the V gene TRBV15, with D uncertain. The CDR3 has 15 amino acids. Deletions cut 0 bases from V and 0 bases from J, with 9 bases between. The V gene's germline CDR1 is LNHNV and CDR2 YYDKDF (reference sequence). CDR3 bases: TGTGCCACCAGCAGAGAACGGCAGTTCTCCTACGAGCAGTACTTC. This codes for CATSRERQFSYEQYF. The complete variable domain, with remaining parts taken from reference TRBV15 and TRBJ2-7, reads DAMVIQNPRYQVTQFGKPVTLSCSQTLNHNVMYWYQQKSSQAPKLLFHYYDKDFNNEADTPDNFQSRRPNTSFCFLDIRSPGLGDTAMYLCATSRERQFSYEQYFGPGTRLTVT.

This chain connects TRBV4-1 to TRBJ2-3; D not certain. Per germline, CDR1 MGHRA and CDR2 YSYEKL. Trimming took off 1 base at V and 4 bases at J, with 9 bases between the two ends. This CDR3 region has 14 residues. The CDR3, as DNA: TGCGCCAGCAGCCAAGTTCCCGAAGCAGATACGCAGTATTTT. Translating gives CASSQVPEADTQYF.

The count of this clone is one. The chain links TRBV27 to TRBJ2-1, with 11 positions matching TRBD2. The V gene end was trimmed by 6 bases and the J gene end by 5 bases; junction bases not matched to a gene: 6. This CDR3 spans 15 amino acids. Germline V gene data show CDR1 as MNHEY and CDR2 as SMNVEV (reference sequence). The chain's CDR3 is CASSDGTSGNNEQFF. CDR3 DNA: TGTGCCAGCAGCGATGGGACTAGCGGAAACAATGAGCAGTTCTTC.

The CDR3 sequence: CASSAFSGGIYEQYF. CDR3 in DNA: TGTGCCAGCAGCGCCTTTTCAGGGGGCATCTACGAGCAGTACTTC. This sequence joins TRBV9 and TRBJ2-7; 8 bases agree with TRBD1. Trimming removed 3 bases from V and 3 bases from J; junction bases left unmatched: 8. CDR1 is SGDLS and CDR2 is YYNGEE in the germline V gene. The CDR3 is 15 amino acids.

The V gene is TRBV28, the J gene TRBJ2-7; 7 nucleotides agree with TRBD1. The junction had 5 bases not matched to a gene; V was cut back by 6 bases and J by 0 bases. In germline, CDR1 is MDHEN, CDR2 SYDVKM. This CDR3 has 14 amino acids. The DNA of the CDR3 is TGTGCCAGCAGCCCCACAGGGGCCTCCTACGAGCAGTACTTC. It translates to CASSPTGASYEQYF.

This rearrangement joins TRBV14 to TRBJ2-4, with D tentatively TRBD1 (6 bases). V was pared by 1 base and J by 1 base, with 11 bases between. The CDR3 length is 16 residues. Per the germline V gene, CDR1 is SGHDN and CDR2 is FVKESK. CDR3: CASSQARGWAKNIQYF. The CDR3 DNA reads as TGTGCCAGCAGCCAAGCCAGGGGATGGGCCAAAAACATTCAGTACTTC. Together with reference TRBV14 and TRBJ2-4, the CDR3 gives the full variable domain: EAGVTQFPSHSVIEKGQTVTLRCDPISGHDNLYWYRRVMGKEIKFLLHFVKESKQDESGMPNNRFLAERTGGTYSTLKVQPAELEDSGVYFCASSQARGWAKNIQYFGAGTRLSVL.

The chain links TRBV7-2 to TRBJ1-1; no reliable D call. The CDR3 spans 14 residues. Trimming took 5 bases from V and 3 from J, leaving 13 bases between them. Per germline, CDR1 SGHTA and CDR2 FQGNSA. CDR3 DNA: TGTGCCAGCAGCCCTGCAGATTGGGACACTGAAGCTTTCTTT. It translates to CASSPADWDTEAFF. Combining the CDR3 with reference TRBV7-2 and TRBJ1-1 gives the whole variable domain GAGVSQSPSNKVTEKGKDVELRCDPISGHTALYWYRQSLGQGLEFLIYFQGNSAPDKSGLPSDRFSAERTGGSVSTLTIQRTQQEDSAVYLCASSPADWDTEAFFGQGTRLTVV.

V is TRBV14 and J is TRBJ1-1; a weak D match, TRBD1 (6 bases). The CDR3 is made up of 15 amino acids. V lost 0 bases, J lost 3 bases, and 11 bases lay in between. The germline CDR1 and CDR2 sequences are SGHDN and FVKESK. The DNA for the CDR3 is TGTGCCAGCAGCCAAGATGCGGGGGGCTACACTGAAGCTTTCTTT. Protein product: CASSQDAGGYTEAFF.

The rearrangement links TRBV14 to TRBJ1-1; the match to TRBD1 covers 7 bases. Trimming removed 0 bases from V and 3 bases from J; junction bases left unmatched: 10. Germline CDR1 reads SGHDN; CDR2 reads FVKESK. The CDR3 spans 17 residues. This CDR3 reads CASSQDWRGREYTEAFF. The CDR3 DNA is TGTGCCAGCAGCCAAGACTGGAGGGGGCGCGAGTACACTGAAGCTTTCTTT.